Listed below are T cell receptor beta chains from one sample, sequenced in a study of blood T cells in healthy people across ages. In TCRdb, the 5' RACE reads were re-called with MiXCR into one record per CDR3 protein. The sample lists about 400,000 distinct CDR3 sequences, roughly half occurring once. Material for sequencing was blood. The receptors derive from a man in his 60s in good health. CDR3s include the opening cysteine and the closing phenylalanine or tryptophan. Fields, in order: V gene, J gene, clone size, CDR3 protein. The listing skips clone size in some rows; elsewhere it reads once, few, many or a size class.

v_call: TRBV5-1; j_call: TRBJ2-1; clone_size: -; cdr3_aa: CASSPTSGRANEQFF
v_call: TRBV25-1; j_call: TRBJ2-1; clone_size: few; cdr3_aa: CASRPKGRMDNEQFF
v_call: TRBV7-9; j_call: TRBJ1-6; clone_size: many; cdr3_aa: CASSPQGYNSPLHF
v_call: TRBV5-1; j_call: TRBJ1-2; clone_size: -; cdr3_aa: CASSRLGGGDGYTF
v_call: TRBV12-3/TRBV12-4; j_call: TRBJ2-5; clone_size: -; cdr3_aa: CASSSGGGSETQYF
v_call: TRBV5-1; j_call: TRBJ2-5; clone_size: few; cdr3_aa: CASSLASGEETQYF
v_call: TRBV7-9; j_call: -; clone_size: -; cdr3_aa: CASISGTGGGWGPLNEQYF
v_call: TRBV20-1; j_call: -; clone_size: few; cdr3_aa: CSARVAGVYEQYF
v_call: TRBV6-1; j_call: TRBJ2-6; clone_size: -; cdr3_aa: CASRRSAGVNPGANVLTF
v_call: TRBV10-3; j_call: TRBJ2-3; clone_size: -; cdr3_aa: CAISEVLAGGSSKNTQYF
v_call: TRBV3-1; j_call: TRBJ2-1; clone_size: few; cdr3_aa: CASSNGNEQFF
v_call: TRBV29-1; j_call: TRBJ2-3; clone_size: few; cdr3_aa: CSVILRGDTQYF
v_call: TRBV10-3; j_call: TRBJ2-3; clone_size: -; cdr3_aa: CAISELARTDTQYF
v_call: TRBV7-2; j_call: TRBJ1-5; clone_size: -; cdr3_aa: CASSATGSYQPQHF
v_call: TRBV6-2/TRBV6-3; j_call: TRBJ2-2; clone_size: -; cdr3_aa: CASSRTPGLARFTGELFF
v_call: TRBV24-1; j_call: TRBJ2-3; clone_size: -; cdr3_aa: CATSDPSRGGADTQYF
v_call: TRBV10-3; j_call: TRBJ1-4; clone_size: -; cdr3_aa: CAISDRGKLFF
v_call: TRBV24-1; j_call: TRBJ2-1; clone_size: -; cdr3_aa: CATSEIRGAANEQFF
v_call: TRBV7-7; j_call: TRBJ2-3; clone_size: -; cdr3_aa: CASSSTGVSTDTQYF
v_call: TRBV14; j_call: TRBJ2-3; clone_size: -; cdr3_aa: CASSQYATDTQYF
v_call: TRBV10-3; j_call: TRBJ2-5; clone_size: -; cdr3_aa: CAISEAGGYNEQYF
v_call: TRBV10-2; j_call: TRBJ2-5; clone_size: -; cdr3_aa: CASAGTGGKTQYF
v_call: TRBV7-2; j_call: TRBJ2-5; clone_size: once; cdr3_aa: CASSNRQGSKTQYF
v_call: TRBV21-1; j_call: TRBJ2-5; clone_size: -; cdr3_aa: CASSEVKKRRQETQYF
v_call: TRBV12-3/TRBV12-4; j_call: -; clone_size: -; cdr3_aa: CASSPQAGILSYEQYF
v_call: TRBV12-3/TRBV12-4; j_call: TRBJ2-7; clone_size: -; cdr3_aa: CASSPGPYPSSYEQYF
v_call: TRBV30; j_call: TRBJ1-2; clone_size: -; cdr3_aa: CAWSTLRGRPGYTF
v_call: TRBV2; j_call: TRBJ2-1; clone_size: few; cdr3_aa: CASKTNDNEQFF
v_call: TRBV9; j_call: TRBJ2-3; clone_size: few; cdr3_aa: CASSATTGGRTDTQYF
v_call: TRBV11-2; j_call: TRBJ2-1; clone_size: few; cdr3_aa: CASSQRRASPPYNEQFF
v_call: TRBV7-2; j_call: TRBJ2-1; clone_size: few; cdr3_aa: CASSSERNEQFF
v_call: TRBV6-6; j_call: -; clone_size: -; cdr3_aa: CASSPRGQIYEQYF
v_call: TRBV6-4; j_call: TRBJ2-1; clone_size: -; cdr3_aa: CASSVTGRTGGLAYNEQFF
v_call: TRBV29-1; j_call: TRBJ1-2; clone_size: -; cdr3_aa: CSVAAGRDYGYTF
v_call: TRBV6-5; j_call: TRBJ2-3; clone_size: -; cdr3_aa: CASIGQGARGDTQYF
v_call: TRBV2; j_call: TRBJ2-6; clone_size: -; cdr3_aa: CASRLNSGANVLTF
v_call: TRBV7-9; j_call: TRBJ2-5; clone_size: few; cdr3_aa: CASSRPATGEETQYF
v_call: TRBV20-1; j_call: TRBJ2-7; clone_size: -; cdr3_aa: CSARERFSYEQYF
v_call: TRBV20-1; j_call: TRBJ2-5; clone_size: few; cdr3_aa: CSATVPNPQSQETQYF
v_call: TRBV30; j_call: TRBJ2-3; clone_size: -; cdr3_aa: CAWSVRVSTDTQYF
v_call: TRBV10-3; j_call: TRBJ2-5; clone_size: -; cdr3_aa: CAISEEGGKTQYF
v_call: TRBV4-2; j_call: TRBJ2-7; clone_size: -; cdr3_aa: CASSQDPAISGQYF
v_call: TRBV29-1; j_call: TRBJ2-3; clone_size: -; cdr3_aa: CSAEKGADTQYF
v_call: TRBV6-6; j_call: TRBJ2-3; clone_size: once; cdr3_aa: CASSPGAGRTDTQYF
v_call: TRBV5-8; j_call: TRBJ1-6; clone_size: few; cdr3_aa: CASSGAGGVSSPLHF
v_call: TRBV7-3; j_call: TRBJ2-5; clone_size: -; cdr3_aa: CASSLGPSGRGFQETQYF
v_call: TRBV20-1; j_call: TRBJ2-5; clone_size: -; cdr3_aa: CSASVYQETQYF
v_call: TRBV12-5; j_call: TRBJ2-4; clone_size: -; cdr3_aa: CASGLATGGAGKNIQYF
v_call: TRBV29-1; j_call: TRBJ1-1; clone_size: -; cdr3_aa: CSVDPSSLNTEAFF
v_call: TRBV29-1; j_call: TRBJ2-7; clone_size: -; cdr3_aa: CSVGVGQSFSYEQYF